This T cell receptor beta chain was sequenced during a study of T cell responses to AZD1222 COVID-19 vaccine. Here immunoSEQ multiplex PCR was the method, and the copy in TCRdb shows in-frame clones only, minus some. This repertoire shows roughly 51,000 clones, 80% to 90% found once; its top ten account for around 7%. Pooling of second doses given at about 4 or about 12 weeks was done. The material sequenced was peripheral blood, taken 28 days after the second AZD1222 dose. This TCR came from an adult who received the AZD1222 COVID-19 vaccine.

DNA of the CDR3: TGTGCCAGTAGTCACACCAATGAGCAGTTCTTC. It yields the protein CASSHTNEQFF. The chain employs TRBV19 and TRBJ2-1; D remains unclear. CDR3 length: 11 amino acids. Germline lookup yields CDR1 LNHDA and CDR2 SQIVND (reference sequence). V lost 5 bases and J 6 bases, leaving 5 bases between the germline ends.